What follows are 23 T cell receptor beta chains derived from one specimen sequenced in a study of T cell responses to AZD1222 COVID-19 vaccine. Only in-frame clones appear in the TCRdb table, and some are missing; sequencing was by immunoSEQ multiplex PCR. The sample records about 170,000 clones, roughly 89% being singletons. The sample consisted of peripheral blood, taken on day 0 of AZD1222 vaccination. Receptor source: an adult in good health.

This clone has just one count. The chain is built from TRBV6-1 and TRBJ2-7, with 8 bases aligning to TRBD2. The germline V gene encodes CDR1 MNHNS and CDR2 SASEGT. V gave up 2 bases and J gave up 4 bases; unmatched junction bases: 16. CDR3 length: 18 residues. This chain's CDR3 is CASSERTSSTGYGYEQYF. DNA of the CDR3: TGTGCCAGCAGTGAAAGGACTAGCTCGACCGGTTACGGGTACGAGCAGTACTTC.

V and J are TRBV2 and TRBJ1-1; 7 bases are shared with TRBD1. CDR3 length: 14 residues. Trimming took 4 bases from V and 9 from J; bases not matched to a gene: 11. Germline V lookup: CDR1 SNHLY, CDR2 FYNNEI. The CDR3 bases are TGTGCCAGCAGTGTCGAACAGGGGTTGCAAAAAGCTTTCTTT. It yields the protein CASSVEQGLQKAFF.

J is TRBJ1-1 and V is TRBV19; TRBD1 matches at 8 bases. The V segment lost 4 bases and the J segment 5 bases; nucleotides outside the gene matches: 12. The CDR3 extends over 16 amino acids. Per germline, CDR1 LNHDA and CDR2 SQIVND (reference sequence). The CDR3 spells CASSTLGIQGGTEAFF. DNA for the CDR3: TGTGCCAGTAGTACCTTAGGGATACAGGGGGGGACTGAAGCTTTCTTT.

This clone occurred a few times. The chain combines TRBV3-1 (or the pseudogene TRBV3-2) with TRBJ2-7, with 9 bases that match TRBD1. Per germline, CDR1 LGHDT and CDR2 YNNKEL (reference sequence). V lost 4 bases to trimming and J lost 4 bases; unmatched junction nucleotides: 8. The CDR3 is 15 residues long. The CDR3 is CASSLRTGQGYEQYF. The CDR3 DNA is TGTGCCAGCAGCCTAAGGACAGGACAGGGGTACGAGCAGTACTTC.

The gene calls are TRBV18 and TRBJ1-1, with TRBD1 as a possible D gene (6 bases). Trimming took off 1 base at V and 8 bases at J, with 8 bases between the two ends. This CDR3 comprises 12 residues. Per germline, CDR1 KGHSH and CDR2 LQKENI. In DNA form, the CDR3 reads TGTGCCAGCTCACCACGGGGGCTAGAAGCTTTCTTT. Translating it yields CASSPRGLEAFF.

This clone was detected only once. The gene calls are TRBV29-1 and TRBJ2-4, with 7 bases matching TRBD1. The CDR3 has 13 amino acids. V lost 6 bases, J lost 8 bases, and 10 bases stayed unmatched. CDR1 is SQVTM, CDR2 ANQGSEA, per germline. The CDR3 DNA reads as TGCAGCGTGGAGAGGGGGCGCAGGGACATTCAGTACTTC. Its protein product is CSVERGRRDIQYF.

The CDR3, as DNA: TGTGCCAGCAGTCCACCGGCAAGCAATCAGCCCCAGCATTTT. Protein: CASSPPASNQPQHF. The chain uses TRBV3-1 (or the pseudogene TRBV3-2) and TRBJ1-5; D is uncertain. CDR1 and CDR2 from the germline V gene are LGHDT and YNNKEL (reference sequence). CDR3 size: 14 residues. V lost 6 bases and J lost 1, with 10 bases in between.

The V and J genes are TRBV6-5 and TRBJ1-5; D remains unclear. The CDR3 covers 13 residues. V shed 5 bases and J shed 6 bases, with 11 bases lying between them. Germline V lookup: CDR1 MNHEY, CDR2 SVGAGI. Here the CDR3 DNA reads TGTGCCAGCAGTAAGGGTTACGGTCAGCCCCAGCATTTT. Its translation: CASSKGYGQPQHF.

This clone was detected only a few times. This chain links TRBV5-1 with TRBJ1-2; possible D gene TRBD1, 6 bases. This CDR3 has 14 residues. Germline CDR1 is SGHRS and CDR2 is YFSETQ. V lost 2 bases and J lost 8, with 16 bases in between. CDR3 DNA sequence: TGCGCCAGCAGCTTCACCGGGACACCTACGGGCTACACCTTC. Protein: CASSFTGTPTGYTF. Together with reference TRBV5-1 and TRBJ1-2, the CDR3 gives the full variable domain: KAGVTQTPRYLIKTRGQQVTLSCSPISGHRSVSWYQQTPGQGLQFLFEYFSETQRNKGNFPGRFSGRQFSNSRSEMNVSTLELGDSALYLCASSFTGTPTGYTFGSGTRLTVV.

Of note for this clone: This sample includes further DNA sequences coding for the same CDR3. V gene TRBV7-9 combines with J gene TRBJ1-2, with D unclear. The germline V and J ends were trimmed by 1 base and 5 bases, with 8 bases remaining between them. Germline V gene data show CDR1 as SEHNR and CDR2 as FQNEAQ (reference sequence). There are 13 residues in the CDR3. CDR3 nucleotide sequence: TGTGCCAGCAGCTTAGTAGGCGGGTATGGCTACACCTTC. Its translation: CASSLVGGYGYTF.

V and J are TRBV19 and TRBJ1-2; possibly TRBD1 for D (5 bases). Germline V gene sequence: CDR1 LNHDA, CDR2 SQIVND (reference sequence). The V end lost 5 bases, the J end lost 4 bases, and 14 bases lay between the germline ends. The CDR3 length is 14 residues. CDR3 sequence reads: CASSSGTAPYGYTF. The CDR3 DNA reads TGTGCCAGTAGTTCCGGGACCGCCCCCTATGGCTACACCTTC.

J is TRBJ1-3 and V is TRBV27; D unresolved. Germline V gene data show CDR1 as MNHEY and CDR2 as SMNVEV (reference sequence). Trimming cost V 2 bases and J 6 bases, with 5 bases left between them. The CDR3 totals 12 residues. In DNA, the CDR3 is TGTGCCAGCAGTTTAGAAGTAAACACCATATATTTT. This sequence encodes CASSLEVNTIYF.

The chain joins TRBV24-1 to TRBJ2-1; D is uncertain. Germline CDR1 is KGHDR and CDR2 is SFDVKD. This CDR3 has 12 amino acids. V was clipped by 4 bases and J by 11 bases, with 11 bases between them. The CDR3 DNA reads TGTGCCACCAGTGACCCGTACGGACAGCAGTTCTTC. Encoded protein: CATSDPYGQQFF.

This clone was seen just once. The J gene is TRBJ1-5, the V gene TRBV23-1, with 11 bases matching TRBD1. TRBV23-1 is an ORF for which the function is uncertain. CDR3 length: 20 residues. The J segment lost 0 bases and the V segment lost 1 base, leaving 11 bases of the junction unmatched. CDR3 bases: TGCGCCAGCAGTCAATTCATCCGGGACAGGGGGACCCATAGCAATCAGCCCCAGCATTTT. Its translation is CASSQFIRDRGTHSNQPQHF.

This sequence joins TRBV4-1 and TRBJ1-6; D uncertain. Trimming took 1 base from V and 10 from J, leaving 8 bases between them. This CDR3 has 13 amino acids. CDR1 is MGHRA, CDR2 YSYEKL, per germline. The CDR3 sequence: CASSQAPDSPLHF. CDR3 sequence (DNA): TGCGCCAGCAGCCAAGCTCCGGACTCACCCCTCCACTTT.

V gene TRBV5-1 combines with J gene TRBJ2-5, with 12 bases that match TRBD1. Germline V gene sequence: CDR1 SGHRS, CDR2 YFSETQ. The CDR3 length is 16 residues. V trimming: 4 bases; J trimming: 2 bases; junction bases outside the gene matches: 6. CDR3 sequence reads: CASSIQGQGAQETQYF. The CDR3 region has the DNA TGCGCCAGCAGCATTCAGGGACAGGGGGCTCAAGAGACCCAGTACTTC.

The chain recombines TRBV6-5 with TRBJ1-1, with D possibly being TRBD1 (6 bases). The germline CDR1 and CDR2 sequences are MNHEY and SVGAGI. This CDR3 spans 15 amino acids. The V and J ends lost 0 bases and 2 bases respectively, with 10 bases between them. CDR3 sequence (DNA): TGTGCCAGCAGTTACTCGAACAGGGCAAACACTGAAGCTTTCTTT. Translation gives CASSYSNRANTEAFF.

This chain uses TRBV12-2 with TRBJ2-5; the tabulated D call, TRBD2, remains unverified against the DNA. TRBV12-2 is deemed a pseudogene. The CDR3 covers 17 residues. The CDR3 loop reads CASRLGTSGTSRETQYF. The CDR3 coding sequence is TGTGCAAGTCGCTTAGGGACTAGCGGTACCTCTCGGGAGACCCAGTACTTC.

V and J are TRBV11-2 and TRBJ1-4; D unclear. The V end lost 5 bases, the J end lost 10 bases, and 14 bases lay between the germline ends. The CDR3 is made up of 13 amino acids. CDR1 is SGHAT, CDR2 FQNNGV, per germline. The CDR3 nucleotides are TGTGCCAGCAGCCTCCCAGTTTCGGGAAAACTGTTTTTT. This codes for CASSLPVSGKLFF. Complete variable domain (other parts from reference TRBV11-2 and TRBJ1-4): EAGVAQSPRYKIIEKRQSVAFWCNPISGHATLYWYQQILGQGPKLLIQFQNNGVVDDSQLPKDRFSAERLKGVDSTLKIQPAKLEDSAVYLCASSLPVSGKLFFGSGTQLSVL.

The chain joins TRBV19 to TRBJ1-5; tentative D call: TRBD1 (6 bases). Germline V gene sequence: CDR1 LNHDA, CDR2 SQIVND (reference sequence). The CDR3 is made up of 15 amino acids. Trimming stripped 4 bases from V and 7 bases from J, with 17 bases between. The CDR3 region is CASSNWPTRGQPQHF. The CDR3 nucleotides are TGTGCCAGTAGTAATTGGCCGACAAGGGGGCAGCCCCAGCATTTT.

The CDR3 DNA is TGTGCCAGCAGAACCTGGACAGGGGTAACTAACTATGGCTACACCTTC. It encodes CASRTWTGVTNYGYTF. The chain couples TRBV2 to TRBJ1-2; 9 nucleotides align to TRBD1. The CDR3 extends over 16 amino acids. The germline gives CDR1 SNHLY, CDR2 FYNNEI. With V trimmed by 6 bases and J by 0 bases, 8 bases remained unmatched.

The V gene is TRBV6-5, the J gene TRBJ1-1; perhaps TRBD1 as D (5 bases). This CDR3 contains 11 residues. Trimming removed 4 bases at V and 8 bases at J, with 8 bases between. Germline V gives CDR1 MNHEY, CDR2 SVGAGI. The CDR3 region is CASSSGTEAFF. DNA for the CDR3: TGTGCCAGCAGTTCCGGGACGGAAGCTTTCTTT.

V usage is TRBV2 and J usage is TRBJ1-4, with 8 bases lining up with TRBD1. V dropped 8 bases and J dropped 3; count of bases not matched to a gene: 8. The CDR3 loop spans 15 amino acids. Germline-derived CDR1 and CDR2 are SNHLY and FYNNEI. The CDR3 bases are TGTGCCAGCCGCACAGGGGGTCTGGCTAATGAAAAACTGTTTTTT. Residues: CASRTGGLANEKLFF.